This T cell receptor beta chain derives from a study of blood T cells in healthy people across ages. This clonotype was seen ten or more times. Next came a second PCR, run for roughly 6 to 11 cycles, which used a sample-barcoded 5' primer along with a J-beta primer mix. TCRdb independently ran MiXCR on the 5' RACE reads; one entry per CDR3 protein. The sample consists of hundreds of thousands of distinct CDR3 sequences, around 48% of them appearing once. This CDR3 has 15 amino acids. Germline CDR1 MNHNS, CDR2 SASEGT. V was clipped by 1 base and J by 5 bases; unmatched bases: 8. This sequence was found in a man younger than 45 in good health. The genes are TRBV6-1 and TRBJ2-7, with 7 bases lining up with TRBD1. Specimen: blood. The CDR3 DNA sequence: TGTGCCAGCAGTGAAGGTGAGGGGGCTCCTGACGAGCAGTACTTC. It is translated as CASSEGEGAPDEQYF.